What follows are 32 T cell receptor beta chains derived from one specimen sequenced in a study of OX40 agonist ivuxolimab in advanced cancers. Data came from immunoSEQ multiplex PCR; TCRdb stores just in-frame clones and leaves some out. The sample has approximately 82,000 clones, about nine tenths seen once; the top ten hold around 0.64%. This sample comprised CD4+ or CD8+ T cells sorted from blood, obtained in a trial of the OX40 agonist ivuxolimab. These receptors were taken from an adult with an advanced solid tumor such as melanoma, head and neck, liver or kidney cancer.

The chain couples TRBV11-2 to TRBJ2-5, with 8 bases fitting TRBD1. The CDR3 is made up of 15 amino acids. Germline-derived CDR1 and CDR2 are SGHAT and FQNNGV. V lost 5 bases, J lost 5 bases, and 10 bases stayed unmatched. The CDR3 reads CASSRPGGREETQYF. DNA of the CDR3: TGTGCCAGCAGCCGCCCAGGGGGCAGGGAGGAGACCCAGTACTTC.

Note on this clone: The conserved phenylalanine or tryptophan normally closing the CDR3 is absent here, so this likely arose from a read error. The rearrangement links TRBV11-1 to TRBJ2-7; 12 nucleotides line up with TRBD2. After removal of 1 base from V and 6 bases from J, the junction contained 7 bases not matched to a gene. Germline V gives CDR1 SGHAT, CDR2 FQDESV (reference sequence). CDR3 size: 16 residues. CDR3 nucleotides: TGTGCCAGCAGCTTAGTCCCTAGCGGGAGGGCCATCGAGCAGTACTCC. Translation: CASSLVPSGRAIEQYS.

The chain couples TRBV6-6 to TRBJ2-5; D uncertain. The germline CDR1 and CDR2 sequences are MNHNY and SVGAGI (reference sequence). The CDR3 has 15 amino acids. The V gene lost 0 bases and the J gene lost 4 bases, with 12 bases spanning the gap. Here the CDR3 DNA reads TGTGCCAGCAGTTACTCTCGGCCCATTGGAGAGACCCAGTACTTC. It encodes CASSYSRPIGETQYF.

This clone came up a few times. The V and J genes are TRBV19 and TRBJ2-7; TRBD1 aligns across 9 bases. The trim removed 4 bases at V and 6 bases at J, leaving 10 bases unmatched. CDR1 is LNHDA and CDR2 is SQIVND in the germline V gene (reference sequence). This CDR3 spans 15 amino acids. CDR3 loop: CASSTSGTGFSEQYF. The DNA for the CDR3 is TGTGCCAGTAGTACATCCGGGACAGGGTTCTCCGAGCAGTACTTC.

The rearrangement joins TRBV6-5 to TRBJ2-7, with TRBD1 identical over 8 bases. V shed 8 bases, J shed 4 bases, and the junction held 10 bases outside the gene matches. Per germline, CDR1 MNHEY and CDR2 SVGAGI. CDR3 length equals 14 residues. Here the CDR3 reads CASRQGNVVYEQYF. The DNA of the CDR3 is TGTGCCAGCCGACAGGGGAACGTGGTTTACGAGCAGTACTTC.

The chain couples TRBV5-4 to TRBJ2-1, with D perhaps matching TRBD2 (5 bases). The CDR3 runs to 14 residues. V lost 4 bases and J lost 2, with 10 bases in between. The V gene's germline CDR1 is SGHNT and CDR2 YYREEE (reference sequence). The CDR3 bases are TGTGCCAGCAGCCCACCACTAGCCTACAATGAGCAGTTCTTC. Translation: CASSPPLAYNEQFF.

This clone appeared a few times. This chain joins TRBV7-8 and TRBJ1-2; D remains ambiguous. Trimming shortened V by 5 bases and J by 5 bases, and 9 bases separated the two germline ends. CDR3 length: 12 residues. Germline assignment: CDR1 SGHVS and CDR2 FQNEAQ. The CDR3 is CASSPGAYGYTF. The CDR3 nucleotides read TGTGCCAGCAGCCCCGGCGCTTATGGCTACACCTTC.

This clone was picked up one time. V gene TRBV7-2 combines with J gene TRBJ1-1; tentatively, D is TRBD1 (6 bases). Germline V gene data show CDR1 as SGHTA and CDR2 as FQGNSA. The germline V and J ends were trimmed by 3 bases and 3 bases, with 14 bases remaining between them. This CDR3 contains 15 residues. The CDR3 DNA reads TGTGCCAGCAGCTTTGGGGGGCGTATGGACACTGAAGCTTTCTTT. Translating gives CASSFGGRMDTEAFF.

The V call is TRBV2, the J call TRBJ2-5; D not certain. The V gene's germline CDR1 is SNHLY and CDR2 FYNNEI. CDR3 size: 13 residues. The V gene lost 6 bases and the J gene lost 1 base, with 9 bases spanning the gap. The DNA for the CDR3 is TGTGCCAGCAGGGATCCAGCCCAAGAGACCCAGTACTTC. As protein: CASRDPAQETQYF.

The gene calls are TRBV19 and TRBJ1-4, with D maybe TRBD1 (5 bases). V shed 3 bases and J shed 8 bases, with 13 bases lying between them. The CDR3 is 14 amino acids. The germline V gene has CDR1 LNHDA and CDR2 SQIVND (reference sequence). Here the CDR3 DNA reads TGTGCCAGTAGTATGGCCAGGGTATACGAAAAACTGTTTTTT. Amino acids: CASSMARVYEKLFF. The complete variable domain, with remaining parts taken from reference TRBV19 and TRBJ1-4, reads DGGITQSPKYLFRKEGQNVTLSCEQNLNHDAMYWYRQDPGQGLRLIYYSQIVNDFQKGDIAEGYSVSREKKESFPLTVTSAQKNPTAFYLCASSMARVYEKLFFGSGTQLSVL.

The J gene is TRBJ1-1, the V gene TRBV9; TRBD1 matches 7 bases. The CDR3 is 15 amino acids. J was trimmed by 1 base and V by 4 bases; bases with no gene match: 7. The germline V gene encodes CDR1 SGDLS and CDR2 YYNGEE. The CDR3 region is CASSKTGLGNTEAFF. The CDR3 DNA sequence: TGTGCCAGCAGCAAGACAGGGTTGGGGAACACTGAAGCTTTCTTT.

This clone was observed a single time. The genes are TRBV27 and TRBJ1-1; D may be TRBD1 (5 bases). Trimming removed 2 bases from V and 5 bases from J, with 12 bases in between. Germline V gene lookup returns CDR1 MNHEY and CDR2 SMNVEV (reference sequence). This CDR3 region has 14 residues. CDR3 sequence: CASSLRSWGTEAFF. CDR3 nucleotides: TGTGCCAGCAGTTTAAGATCGTGGGGGACTGAAGCTTTCTTT.

The CDR3 spells CASSLPGKAEAFF. The CDR3 DNA reads TGTGCCAGCAGCTTACCGGGGAAGGCTGAAGCTTTCTTT. This sequence joins TRBV11-3 and TRBJ1-1, with D uncertain. The CDR3 sequence is 13 residues long. Germline lookup yields CDR1 SGHNT and CDR2 YENEEA. V lost 2 bases to trimming and J lost 6 bases, with 10 bases between them.

The V call is TRBV18, the J call TRBJ1-6, with D possibly TRBD1 on 6 matching bases. This CDR3 region has 19 residues. The germline CDR1 and CDR2 sequences are KGHSH and LQKENI. The ends were cut back, 5 bases at V and 5 bases at J, with 25 bases in the middle. CDR3 coding DNA: TGTGCCAGCTCATCGTTGGCCTCAGGGGATAACAAAGATAATTCACCCCTCCACTTT. It is translated as CASSSLASGDNKDNSPLHF.

CDR3 coding DNA: TGTGCCAGCAGTGGCTGGCTAGCGGGTGATAATGAGCAGTTCTTC. As protein: CASSGWLAGDNEQFF. The chain uses TRBV6-6 and TRBJ2-1; TRBD2 agrees at 8 bases. Trimming at V came to 5 bases and at J to 7 bases, leaving 10 bases not matched to a gene. Germline assignment: CDR1 MNHNY and CDR2 SVGAGI (reference sequence). The CDR3 contains 15 residues.

This clone was detected only a few times. Different DNA sequences within this sample yield the same CDR3. J is TRBJ1-3 and V is TRBV5-1; a weak D match, TRBD1 (5 bases). Germline V lookup: CDR1 SGHRS, CDR2 YFSETQ. V was pared by 0 bases and J by 3 bases, with 7 bases between. The CDR3 runs to 14 residues. CDR3 nucleotide sequence: TGCGCCAGCAGCTTGGCAGGGTATGGAAACACCATATATTTT. Its translation is CASSLAGYGNTIYF.

V usage is TRBV2 and J usage is TRBJ1-3, with D maybe TRBD1 (6 bases). Per the germline V gene, CDR1 is SNHLY and CDR2 is FYNNEI. The germline V and J ends were trimmed by 8 bases and 4 bases, with 12 bases remaining between them. The CDR3 contains 13 residues. The CDR3 loop reads CASSGALGNTIYF. CDR3 sequence (DNA): TGTGCCAGCTCAGGGGCGCTCGGAAACACCATATATTTT.

The CDR3 region has the DNA TGTGCCAGCAGCTTTCAAGGGGCGCAGACCACTGAAGCTTTCTTT. Its translation: CASSFQGAQTTEAFF. The V gene is TRBV11-2, the J gene TRBJ1-1; a weak D match, TRBD1 (5 bases). V lost 3 bases, J lost 4 bases, and 15 bases lay in between. The V gene's germline CDR1 is SGHAT and CDR2 FQNNGV. The CDR3 sequence is 15 residues long.

The V gene is TRBV5-1, the J gene TRBJ2-7; tentatively, D is TRBD1 (5 bases). CDR1 SGHRS and CDR2 YFSETQ come from the germline V gene. The CDR3 runs to 13 residues. Trimming pared 1 base from V and 6 bases from J, leaving 11 bases between. DNA for the CDR3: TGCGCCAGCAGCTTGCAAGGGGCTAGCGAGCAGTACTTC. Its protein is CASSLQGASEQYF.

The sample holds a few counts of this clone. The V call is TRBV6-1, the J call TRBJ2-7; TRBD1 might be the D (7 bases). The germline V gene has CDR1 MNHNS and CDR2 SASEGT. V gave up 5 bases and J gave up 4 bases, with 15 bases separating them. The length of the CDR3 is 14 residues. The CDR3 spells CASSFLQGRYEQYF. CDR3 sequence (DNA): TGTGCCAGCAGTTTCCTACAGGGGAGGTACGAGCAGTACTTC.

The chain couples TRBV29-1 to TRBJ2-5, with 7 positions matching TRBD1. The CDR3 loop spans 14 amino acids. The junction had 7 bases not matched to a gene; V was cut back by 5 bases and J by 1 base. Looked up from germline, CDR1 is SQVTM and CDR2 is ANQGSEA. CDR3 residues: CSVRDRRLQETQYF. In DNA, the CDR3 is TGCAGCGTTAGGGACAGAAGGCTCCAAGAGACCCAGTACTTC.

The chain uses TRBV5-1 and TRBJ1-1; 7 positions agree with TRBD1. Looked up from germline, CDR1 is SGHRS and CDR2 is YFSETQ. The junction had 7 bases not matched to a gene; V was cut back by 4 bases and J by 4 bases. The CDR3 loop spans 14 amino acids. The CDR3 is CASSAGQVATEAFF. The DNA of the CDR3 is TGCGCCAGCAGCGCCGGACAGGTAGCCACTGAAGCTTTCTTT.

In its sample, this clone was seen once. This CDR3 reads CASSYTGTVNTEAFF. CDR3 bases: TGCGCCAGCAGTTATACCGGGACAGTGAACACTGAAGCTTTCTTT. The V call is TRBV5-1, the J call TRBJ1-1; 7 bases are shared with TRBD1. Per germline, CDR1 SGHRS and CDR2 YFSETQ. J was trimmed by 0 bases and V by 5 bases; bases with no gene match: 7. CDR3 length: 15 residues.

The rearrangement links TRBV2 to TRBJ2-3; 8 nucleotides agree with TRBD2. With V trimmed by 8 bases and J by 4 bases, 14 bases remained unmatched. Germline lookup yields CDR1 SNHLY and CDR2 FYNNEI. The CDR3 has 16 residues. Here the CDR3 DNA reads TGTGCCAGCGGAGCGGGAGCTATCCGAGGGTCAGATACGCAGTATTTT. Amino acid sequence: CASGAGAIRGSDTQYF.

This chain's CDR3 is CASGLVPSYNEQFF. The DNA of the CDR3 is TGTGCTAGTGGTTTGGTACCCTCCTACAATGAGCAGTTCTTC. V and J are TRBV12-5 and TRBJ2-1; D gene ambiguous. The germline V gene encodes CDR1 LGHNT and CDR2 FRNRAP. The CDR3 extends over 14 amino acids. V lost 0 bases and J 0 bases, leaving 3 bases between the germline ends.

This clone was counted only a few times. J is TRBJ2-1 and V is TRBV7-2; the D gene is possibly TRBD1 (6 bases). Trimming removed 1 base at V and 4 bases at J, with 11 bases between. The V gene's germline CDR1 is SGHTA and CDR2 FQGNSA. The CDR3 has 15 amino acids. The CDR3, as DNA: TGTGCCAGCAGCTTAGATCCGGGACAATACAATGAGCAGTTCTTC. It specifies CASSLDPGQYNEQFF.

The V call is TRBV18, the J call TRBJ2-5; the match to TRBD1 covers 8 bases. The CDR3 length is 15 residues. V trimming: 3 bases; J trimming: 3 bases; junction bases outside the gene matches: 6. Per germline, CDR1 KGHSH and CDR2 LQKENI. CDR3: CASSPKTGGKETQYF. The CDR3 coding sequence is TGTGCCAGCTCACCCAAAACAGGGGGGAAAGAGACCCAGTACTTC. Looking up the rest from reference TRBV18 and TRBJ2-5 gives the full variable domain: NAGVMQNPRHLVRRRGQEARLRCSPMKGHSHVYWYRQLPEEGLKFMVYLQKENIIDESGMPKERFSAEFPKEGPSILRIQQVVRGDSAAYFCASSPKTGGKETQYFGPGTRLLVL.

This chain links TRBV28 with TRBJ2-1; the D is unclear. Germline assignment: CDR1 MDHEN and CDR2 SYDVKM. V was shortened by 4 bases and J by 8 bases, with 18 bases between the two germline ends. The CDR3 length is 15 residues. The CDR3 region is CASSSPGQVRDEQFF. DNA for the CDR3: TGTGCCAGCAGTTCGCCAGGTCAGGTTCGGGATGAGCAGTTCTTC.

V usage is TRBV6-5 and J usage is TRBJ1-2; 8 positions match TRBD1. Trimming cost V 5 bases and J 8 bases; bases outside gene matches: 4. This CDR3 comprises 12 residues. Germline assignment: CDR1 MNHEY and CDR2 SVGAGI. This CDR3 reads CASSPGGWGYTF. The CDR3 DNA reads TGTGCCAGCAGTCCAGGGGGCTGGGGCTACACCTTC.

The chain links TRBV5-4 to TRBJ1-2; D unresolved. The CDR3 covers 15 residues. Germline V gene data show CDR1 as SGHNT and CDR2 as YYREEE (reference sequence). Between the trimmed V and J ends, which lost 2 bases and 3 bases, there was a span of 14 bases. DNA of the CDR3: TGTGCCAGCAGCTTTGAAGTCAGGAGCGACTATGGCTACACCTTC. Amino acid sequence: CASSFEVRSDYGYTF. The full variable domain, in which reference TRBV5-4 and TRBJ1-2 provide the parts outside the CDR3, is ETGVTQSPTHLIKTRGQQVTLRCSSQSGHNTVSWYQQALGQGPQFIFQYYREEENGRGNFPPRFSGLQFPNYSSELNVNALELDDSALYLCASSFEVRSDYGYTFGSGTRLTVV.

This chain links TRBV6-6 with TRBJ1-5, with TRBD1 as a possible D gene (5 bases). Germline CDR1 and CDR2: MNHNY and SVGAGI (reference sequence). Trimming pared 5 bases from V and 4 bases from J, leaving 12 bases between. CDR3 length: 14 amino acids. In nucleotides, the CDR3 is TGTGCCAGCAGTCCCCCGGGGGGTAATCAGCCCCAGCATTTT. As protein: CASSPPGGNQPQHF.

The V and J genes are TRBV2 and TRBJ1-1; D unresolved. Germline V gene sequence: CDR1 SNHLY, CDR2 FYNNEI. V lost 6 bases and J 5 bases, leaving 19 bases between the germline ends. The length of the CDR3 is 15 residues. The CDR3 reads CASSETGLPSTEAFF. For the CDR3, the DNA is TGTGCCAGCAGCGAAACGGGCCTACCGTCGACTGAAGCTTTCTTT. The full variable domain, rest sourced from reference TRBV2 and TRBJ1-1, is EPEVTQTPSHQVTQMGQEVILRCVPISNHLYFYWYRQILGQKVEFLVSFYNNEISEKSEIFDDQFSVERPDGSNFTLKIRSTKLEDSAMYFCASSETGLPSTEAFFGQGTRLTVV.